This T cell receptor beta chain was sequenced for a study of regulatory T cells in long-lasting Graves disease. Construction of the TCR beta libraries employed iRepertoire HTBI primers in conjunction with Arm-PCR of CDR3 regions. TCRdb redid the calling of the multiplex PCR reads with MiXCR, one entry per CDR3 protein. The table has about 540,000 distinct CDR3 sequences, roughly 13% seen once. Time point noted: newly diagnosed GD, antithyroid drugs for less than 3 months. TCR sequences were obtained from RNA taken from PBMCs. This CDR3 has 12 residues. CDR1 is MGHDK and CDR2 is SYGVNS in the germline V gene. V was pared by 11 bases and J by 6 bases, with 5 bases of the junction left unmatched. The same sample was also studied in work on T cells in Graves' hyperthyroidism and ophthalmopathy.

The J gene is TRBJ2-7, the V gene TRBV25-1, with 12 bases identical to TRBD2. The starting material was peripheral blood mononuclear cells (PBMCs), obtained at new diagnosis, from a patient treated with antithyroid drugs. This receptor was obtained from a man between 25 and 39 years old with Graves disease. The CDR3 DNA sequence: TGTGCCTTGACGACTAGCGGGGGCGAGCAGTACTTC. It yields the protein CALTTSGGEQYF.